The rows below give T cell receptor beta chains drawn from one sample of a study of immune characterization of retroperitoneal liposarcoma. TCRdb called the PCR reads again in MiXCR, with one record for every CDR3 protein. The sample includes more than 10,000 distinct CDR3 sequences, about 50% of them seen just once. The sample consisted of tumor tissue. Receptors were obtained from a female donor with retroperitoneal liposarcoma. The CDR3 runs from the conserved cysteine through the conserved F or W. Where a row states a size, it is once, few, many or the class of an expanded clone; other rows omit it.

>TRBV6-1|few|TRBJ2-5
CASSEVPGGGQETQYF
>TRBV6-1|once|TRBJ1-3
CASSDRGLDTIYF
>TRBV12-5|NA|TRBJ2-1
CASDSDRTGLAGDEQFF
>TRBV6-2/TRBV6-3|few|NA
CASSYSIGEGTIVYEQYF
>TRBV7-2|NA|TRBJ2-1
CASSWDFPYEQFF
>TRBV18|NA|TRBJ2-5
CASSPNYGETQYF
>TRBV6-5|NA|TRBJ2-7
CASLRGGIPYEQYF
>TRBV6-1|NA|NA
CASSSRLAGVVEQYF
>TRBV7-8|medium-sized|TRBJ2-7
CASSALHRGLDYEQYF
>TRBV6-5|NA|TRBJ1-1
CASGSRSGLGTEAFF
>TRBV7-7|NA|TRBJ1-6
CASRPPGNSPLHF
>TRBV6-1|many|TRBJ2-3
CASSQDQTDTQYF
>TRBV7-8|medium-sized|TRBJ2-5
CASSLVVGGGQETQYF
>TRBV12-3/TRBV12-4|NA|TRBJ2-3
CASSFRGRSTDTQYF
>TRBV7-3|NA|TRBJ2-5
CASSFGTGPYNEQYF
>TRBV6-1|NA|TRBJ2-6
CASSEARGGANVLTF
>TRBV6-4|many|TRBJ2-3
CASSGTGGTDTQYF
>TRBV7-9|NA|NA
CASSYPPLRGVVSYEQYF
>TRBV27|NA|TRBJ2-1
CASSSLGGYFGPAYNEQFF
>TRBV6-1|NA|NA
CASKKRGTSGGRVQETQYF
>TRBV6-6|NA|TRBJ2-1
CASSYILLAGGPKTQFF
>TRBV6-1|once|NA
CASGKDRRQETQYF
>TRBV12-3/TRBV12-4|once|NA
CASSPYGNPAEQYF
>TRBV24-1|NA|TRBJ2-3
CATSELGTSGRAADTQYF
>TRBV6-1|few|TRBJ1-1
CASLDRHTEAFF
>TRBV11-2|NA|TRBJ2-5
CASSLDRGGGGGEQYF
>TRBV7-6|medium-sized|TRBJ2-5
CASSLVGGLETQYF
>TRBV7-2|many|TRBJ1-1
CASSPLRQGGGAFF
>TRBV6-5|NA|TRBJ1-4
CASSYSIRASTNEKLFF
>TRBV6-8|NA|TRBJ2-1
CASSYSTSGSANEQFF
>TRBV5-1|NA|NA
CASSLVTQRGEQYF
>TRBV6-5|NA|TRBJ2-3
CASSYGDRGTDTQYF
>TRBV6-1|NA|TRBJ2-3
CASSESTDTQYF
>TRBV6-1|few|TRBJ1-2
CASSEASGGYGYTF
>TRBV25-1|NA|TRBJ1-5
CASSGQPNSNQPQHF
>TRBV6-6|NA|NA
CASSCSGEQYF
>TRBV6-5|NA|TRBJ2-1
CASSYSGDYDEQFF
>TRBV6-6|NA|TRBJ2-5
CASSYEGDEQYF
>TRBV6-5|NA|TRBJ2-1
CASSSPGGVGREQFF
>TRBV7-2|many|TRBJ1-2
CASSLVRDVSYTF
>TRBV12-3/TRBV12-4|NA|TRBJ2-1
CASSFRQLGNEQFF
>TRBV7-2|once|TRBJ1-4
CASSRQGPNEKLFF
>TRBV4-1|NA|TRBJ2-5
CASSQESSYNEQYF
>TRBV6-1|many|TRBJ2-1
CASSHNLGGRETQFF
>TRBV4-1|NA|TRBJ2-4
CASSQGTSNIQYF
>TRBV6-6|few|TRBJ1-1
CKTPGTEAFF
>TRBV27|NA|TRBJ2-1
CASIGPGTDPYNEQFF
>TRBV11-3|NA|NA
CASSLVPDEQYF
>TRBV12-3/TRBV12-4|NA|TRBJ2-2
CASSLGQVNTGELFF
>TRBV10-2|large|TRBJ2-1
CASSESSGLIGSEQFF
>TRBV10-2|NA|TRBJ2-7
CPSSETPPPEQYF
>TRBV7-6|once|TRBJ2-1
CANSPEDSDSFYNEQFF
>TRBV7-2|NA|TRBJ1-6
CASMEASSPLHF
>TRBV6-1|few|TRBJ2-3
CAVRSTDTQYF
>TRBV6-5|NA|TRBJ2-1
CASSRGGGTKSTLYNEQFF
>TRBV7-2|NA|TRBJ2-7
CASSLLKHASYEQYF
>TRBV7-2|NA|TRBJ2-1
CASSLAAGGTYEQFF